These 2 T cell receptor beta chains were all obtained from the same sample, sequenced in a study of blood T cell repertoires in COVID-19. Some clones are missing from TCRdb's copy, which holds only in-frame ones; the method was immunoSEQ multiplex PCR. The sample records 140,000 to 150,000 clones, roughly 88% being singletons. Sequenced material: peripheral blood. Receptors were obtained from a man in his sixties with active or convalescent COVID-19.

The chain employs TRBV28 and TRBJ2-2; the D is unclear. There are 17 residues in the CDR3. The germline gives CDR1 MDHEN, CDR2 SYDVKM. Trimming shortened V by 8 bases and J by 1 base, and 20 bases separated the two germline ends. DNA for the CDR3: TGTGCCAGCTCACTGACTGCCACCTCCTTGAACACCGGGGAGCTGTTTTTT. Amino acid sequence: CASSLTATSLNTGELFF.

The gene calls are TRBV5-8 and TRBJ1-1, with 9 bases fitting TRBD1. Germline-derived CDR1 and CDR2 are SGHTS and YDEGEE. V was clipped by 5 bases and J by 7 bases; unmatched bases: 12. CDR3 length: 15 amino acids. For the CDR3, the DNA is TGTGCCAGCAGTCAACAGGGGGCAGGATGGAATGAAGCTTTCTTT. Translating gives CASSQQGAGWNEAFF.